This T cell receptor beta chain was profiled in a study of cytomegalovirus exposure and HLA in healthy donors. Study outcomes and limitations: According to a later analysis, TCR clusters from the first cohort tended to co-occur in the 110 or so validation repertoires. Cytomegalovirus-associated TCR beta chains were listed, numbering roughly 150. It was confirmed in vitro that a few of the CMV-associated chains were specific for CMV antigens.

Germline V gene sequence: CDR1 SGHDT, CDR2 YYEEEE. Trimming stripped 6 bases from V and 4 bases from J, with 13 bases between. The CDR3 spans 13 residues. Produced via immunoSEQ multiplex PCR; TCRdb's table is partial and in-frame only. The table records approximately 98,000 clones, roughly 88% of them present only once. Donors were drawn from the roughly 130-subject validation cohort, separate from the approximately 620-subject first cohort. Points on this clone: The antigen remains unidentified.

J is TRBJ1-2 and V is TRBV5-6; D is undetermined. The TCR sequence derives from a woman aged 18-30 years in good health and CMV-seronegative. Material: PBMCs. The CDR3 DNA reads as TGTGCCAGCAACGCCAGAGGGCCCTATGGCTACACCTTC. It yields the protein CASNARGPYGYTF. Full variable domain (rest looked up from reference TRBV5-6 and TRBJ1-2): DAGVTQSPTHLIKTRGQQVTLRCSPKSGHDTVSWYQQALGQGPQFIFQYYEEEERQRGNFPDRFSGHQFPNYSSELNVNALLLGDSALYLCASNARGPYGYTFGSGTRLTVV.